Below, 27 T cell receptor beta chains from the same sample are listed, as sequenced in a study of PD-1 blockade in classical Hodgkin lymphoma. Profiled with immunoSEQ multiplex PCR; TCRdb holds only in-frame clones, not every one. The table lists around 35,000 clones, 70% to 90% of them singletons. No patient escaped relapse after autologous stem cell transplantation, and brentuximab vedotin exposure varied. The sample in question was peripheral blood mononuclear cells (PBMCs), obtained before the second cycle of nivolumab. The receptor set was obtained from a human donor with classical Hodgkin lymphoma.

The chain links TRBV18 to TRBJ1-1; D gene unclear. Germline CDR1 and CDR2: KGHSH and LQKENI. The CDR3 is made up of 14 amino acids. V was shortened by 4 bases and J by 4 bases, with 13 bases between the two germline ends. CDR3 loop: CASSLIGVGTEAFF. DNA of the CDR3: TGTGCCAGCTCACTAATCGGGGTTGGCACTGAAGCTTTCTTT.

The V and J genes are TRBV5-1 and TRBJ1-2, with D uncertain. In germline, CDR1 is SGHRS, CDR2 YFSETQ. V was clipped by 0 bases and J by 8 bases, with 8 bases between them. The CDR3 runs 12 residues. The CDR3, as DNA: TGCGCCAGCAGCTTGGCCGGGTGGGGCTACACCTTC. It is translated as CASSLAGWGYTF.

This rearrangement joins TRBV25-1 to TRBJ2-7; 8 bases match TRBD1. This CDR3 contains 15 residues. Trimming took 2 bases from V and 6 from J; bases not matched to a gene: 9. Germline V gene sequence: CDR1 MGHDK, CDR2 SYGVNS. The CDR3 DNA follows: TGTGCCAGCAGTGAAACCGGGACAGGCAGCGGCGAGCAGTACTTC. Protein sequence: CASSETGTGSGEQYF.

V gene TRBV6-6 combines with J gene TRBJ2-3; TRBD1 agrees at 7 bases. The V gene's germline CDR1 is MNHNY and CDR2 SVGAGI (reference sequence). The V segment lost 4 bases and the J segment 1 base; nucleotides outside the gene matches: 8. The CDR3 length is 16 residues. CDR3 region: CASSSSRGIGTDTQYF. CDR3 DNA: TGTGCCAGCAGTTCCAGCAGGGGGATAGGCACAGATACGCAGTATTTT.

This clone was counted a single time. The chain joins TRBV28 to TRBJ2-7; D is undetermined. The germline V gene has CDR1 MDHEN and CDR2 SYDVKM. The V and J ends lost 3 bases and 2 bases respectively, with 5 bases between them. This CDR3 contains 12 residues. CDR3 bases: TGTGCCAGCAGTTTTATGGCCTACGAGCAGTACTTC. Residues: CASSFMAYEQYF.

V gene TRBV4-2 combines with J gene TRBJ2-7, with a possible D match to TRBD2 (5 bases). This CDR3 is built from 15 residues. Germline V gene lookup returns CDR1 LGHNA and CDR2 YNFKEQ. With 4 bases removed from V and 3 bases from J, the gap between germline ends came to 16 bases. The CDR3 sequence is CASSRETKNIYEQYF. CDR3 bases: TGTGCCAGCAGCCGGGAGACGAAGAACATCTACGAGCAGTACTTC.

This rearrangement joins TRBV7-2 to TRBJ2-3, with D possibly TRBD2 on 6 matching bases. V was trimmed by 3 bases and J by 7 bases, leaving 20 bases between them. The CDR3 runs 16 residues. In germline, CDR1 is SGHTA, CDR2 FQGNSA. The CDR3 DNA sequence: TGTGCCAGCAGCTTTGTTCCCTCGGGGGTCTCGTATACGCAGTATTTT. Translating it yields CASSFVPSGVSYTQYF.

This chain uses TRBV7-9 with TRBJ2-1; D might be TRBD1 or TRBD2, each matching 6 bases. This CDR3 is 17 amino acids long. V was trimmed by 5 bases and J by 10 bases, leaving 27 bases between them. Germline V gene data show CDR1 as SEHNR and CDR2 as FQNEAQ (reference sequence). This CDR3 reads CASSQIGRGHLTGEQFF. CDR3 coding DNA: TGTGCCAGCAGCCAAATTGGACGGGGGCACTTGACGGGAGAGCAGTTCTTC.

This chain uses TRBV7-3 with TRBJ2-1; weak D call: TRBD2 (6 bases). This CDR3 contains 11 residues. V lost 7 bases, J lost 9 bases, and 10 bases lay in between. Per the germline V gene, CDR1 is SGHTA and CDR2 is FQGTGA. The chain's CDR3 is CASTRESEQFF. For the CDR3, the DNA is TGTGCCAGCACCCGGGAGAGTGAGCAGTTCTTC.

The chain uses TRBV14 and TRBJ1-1, with 7 bases matching TRBD1. Germline V CDR1 and CDR2: SGHDN, FVKESK. CDR3 length equals 12 residues. V shed 2 bases, J shed 11 bases, and the junction held 5 bases outside the gene matches. The CDR3 region has the DNA TGTGCCAGCAGCCAATTCGACAGGGAGGCTTTCTTT. This codes for CASSQFDREAFF.

The chain couples TRBV27 to TRBJ2-7; TRBD2 matches 7 bases. The germline V gene has CDR1 MNHEY and CDR2 SMNVEV (reference sequence). The CDR3 is 14 amino acids. The junction had 5 bases not matched to a gene; V was cut back by 4 bases and J by 2 bases. The DNA for the CDR3 is TGTGCCAGCAGTTCGCCGGGACTAACCTACGAGCAGTACTTC. Protein: CASSSPGLTYEQYF.

J is TRBJ1-2 and V is TRBV4-1; tentatively, D is TRBD1 (6 bases). The CDR3 has 14 amino acids. Germline CDR1 MGHRA, CDR2 YSYEKL. V lost 4 bases to trimming and J lost 4 bases, with 13 bases between them. Written as DNA, the CDR3 is TGCGCCAGCAGCCGGACAGAAGAGAGCTATGGCTACACCTTC. Translated, it gives CASSRTEESYGYTF.

The gene calls are TRBV30 and TRBJ1-6, with D possibly being TRBD1 (5 bases). Germline CDR1 GTSNPN, CDR2 SVGIG (reference sequence). V lost 3 bases to trimming and J lost 9 bases, with 18 bases between them. The CDR3 covers 15 residues. CDR3 coding DNA: TGTGCCTGGAGGGGAGACAGTGAAAAAGGTTCACCCCTCCACTTT. Translating gives CAWRGDSEKGSPLHF.

This rearrangement joins TRBV10-1 to TRBJ1-3; the D gene is possibly TRBD1 (5 bases). Germline V lookup: CDR1 WNHNN, CDR2 SYGVQD (reference sequence). This CDR3 contains 13 residues. The V and J ends lost 7 bases and 2 bases respectively, with 9 bases between them. CDR3 amino acids: CASTAGPGNTIYF. The CDR3, as DNA: TGCGCCAGCACGGCAGGGCCTGGAAACACCATATATTTT.

To note about this clone: The junction departs from the called germline gene at one end, perhaps through a read error. The V gene is TRBV7-7, the J gene TRBJ2-7, with unresolved D. The germline CDR1 and CDR2 sequences are SSHAT and FNYEAQ (reference sequence). The length of the CDR3 is 14 residues. CDR3 coding DNA: TGTGCTAGCAGCTTCGGCGGCTTCGACTACGAGCAGTACTTC. This translates into CASSFGGFDYEQYF.

This clone was seen a single time. The chain combines TRBV2 with TRBJ1-5, with a weak D call TRBD1 (5 bases). This CDR3 is built from 15 residues. Trimming cost V 3 bases and J 5 bases, with 14 bases left between them. CDR1 is SNHLY and CDR2 is FYNNEI in the germline V gene. This CDR3 reads CASSEYGRVDQPQHF. The CDR3, as DNA: TGTGCCAGCAGTGAGTATGGCAGGGTCGATCAGCCCCAGCATTTT.

The rearrangement links TRBV23-1 to TRBJ2-5, with D perhaps matching TRBD2 (5 bases). TRBV23-1 is placed among ORFs of uncertain function. V was clipped by 9 bases and J by 5 bases, with 16 bases between them. This CDR3 contains 13 residues. CDR3: CARSTEGMETQYF. The CDR3 DNA reads TGCGCCAGGAGTACAGAGGGCATGGAGACCCAGTACTTC.

This clone was detected only once. This chain joins TRBV7-2 and TRBJ2-1; D gene ambiguous. Germline assignment: CDR1 SGHTA and CDR2 FQGNSA. Trimming shortened V by 6 bases and J by 12 bases, and 33 bases separated the two germline ends. This CDR3 spans 18 amino acids. For the CDR3, the DNA is TGTGCCAGCAGGGTAACCCCTCCCCCGGCCCCCCCTCGAAATAGGCAGTTCTTC. Translated, it gives CASRVTPPPAPPRNRQFF.

V and J are TRBV18 and TRBJ1-6; the match to TRBD1 covers 7 bases. This CDR3 is built from 17 residues. Germline assignment: CDR1 KGHSH and CDR2 LQKENI. The V segment lost 6 bases and the J segment 6 bases; nucleotides outside the gene matches: 14. CDR3 protein: CASSPTMGTAINSPLHF. The CDR3 nucleotides are TGTGCCAGCTCCCCTACTATGGGGACAGCTATTAATTCACCCCTCCACTTT.

The rearrangement links TRBV5-1 to TRBJ1-2, with a weak D call TRBD1 (5 bases). V shed 0 bases and J shed 4 bases, with 7 bases lying between them. Germline V gives CDR1 SGHRS, CDR2 YFSETQ. The length of the CDR3 is 13 residues. The CDR3 here is CASSLGQTYGYTF. The CDR3 coding sequence is TGCGCCAGCAGCTTGGGACAGACCTATGGCTACACCTTC.

This clone was counted once. The chain has TRBV5-1 and TRBJ2-3; 9 bases line up with TRBD1. With 2 bases clipped from V and 3 bases from J, the junction kept 4 bases outside the gene matches. CDR3 size: 15 residues. The germline CDR1 and CDR2 sequences are SGHRS and YFSETQ. The CDR3 DNA is TGCGCCAGCAGCTTTCCGGGACAGGGTACAGATACGCAGTATTTT. It yields the protein CASSFPGQGTDTQYF.

The chain uses TRBV5-4 and TRBJ1-2; a possible D gene is TRBD1 (5 bases). V was cut by 5 bases and J by 7 bases, with 15 bases left in between. The CDR3 is 13 residues long. Looked up from germline, CDR1 is SGHNT and CDR2 is YYREEE (reference sequence). The DNA for the CDR3 is TGTGCCAGCAGTATGGATGGGGCTGCTGGCTACACCTTC. Translation: CASSMDGAAGYTF.

In this sample, this clone turned up once. The V gene is TRBV5-3, the J gene TRBJ1-3; maybe TRBD1 (5 bases). TRBV5-3 qualifies as an ORF whose function is uncertain. CDR3 length: 15 amino acids. The V gene lost 4 bases and the J gene lost 0 bases, with 11 bases spanning the gap. The CDR3 nucleotides read TGTGCCAGAAGCCCACGACAGAGCTCTGGAAACACCATATATTTT. Its translation is CARSPRQSSGNTIYF.

In this sample, this clone turned up a few times. V gene TRBV18 combines with J gene TRBJ2-1; 10 bases are shared with TRBD2. Germline CDR1 and CDR2: KGHSH and LQKENI. The CDR3 runs 17 residues. Trimming took 0 bases from V and 3 from J; bases not matched to a gene: 5. The DNA for the CDR3 is TGTGCCAGCTCACCACCTAATGGACTAGCGGTCTACAATGAGCAGTTCTTC. It yields the protein CASSPPNGLAVYNEQFF.

This clone appeared a few times. This chain links TRBV19 with TRBJ2-2; D is ambiguous. CDR3 length equals 14 residues. The germline V gene encodes CDR1 LNHDA and CDR2 SQIVND (reference sequence). Trimming took off 4 bases at V and 7 bases at J, with 13 bases between the two ends. DNA for the CDR3: TGTGCCAGTAGTAGGTCGGGCTCTCACGGGGAGCTGTTTTTT. Amino acids: CASSRSGSHGELFF. Filled out from reference TRBV19 and TRBJ2-2, the complete variable domain reads DGGITQSPKYLFRKEGQNVTLSCEQNLNHDAMYWYRQDPGQGLRLIYYSQIVNDFQKGDIAEGYSVSREKKESFPLTVTSAQKNPTAFYLCASSRSGSHGELFFGEGSRLTVL.

The CDR3 DNA sequence: TGTGCCAGCAGCTTAGAGGTGGGCACAGATACGCAGTATTTT. It yields the protein CASSLEVGTDTQYF. This chain uses TRBV11-2 with TRBJ2-3; D remains ambiguous. The CDR3 spans 14 residues. CDR1 and CDR2 (germline): SGHAT, FQNNGV. The V end was cut by 0 bases, the J end by 1 base, with 5 bases between.

The rearrangement uses TRBV27 and TRBJ2-5; 7 nucleotides agree with TRBD2. Germline lookup yields CDR1 MNHEY and CDR2 SMNVEV (reference sequence). The CDR3 is 14 amino acids. V lost 4 bases, J lost 4 bases, and 6 bases stayed unmatched. The CDR3 nucleotides are TGTGCCAGCAGTTCCGGGAGGTTCAGAGAGACCCAGTACTTC. Protein: CASSSGRFRETQYF.